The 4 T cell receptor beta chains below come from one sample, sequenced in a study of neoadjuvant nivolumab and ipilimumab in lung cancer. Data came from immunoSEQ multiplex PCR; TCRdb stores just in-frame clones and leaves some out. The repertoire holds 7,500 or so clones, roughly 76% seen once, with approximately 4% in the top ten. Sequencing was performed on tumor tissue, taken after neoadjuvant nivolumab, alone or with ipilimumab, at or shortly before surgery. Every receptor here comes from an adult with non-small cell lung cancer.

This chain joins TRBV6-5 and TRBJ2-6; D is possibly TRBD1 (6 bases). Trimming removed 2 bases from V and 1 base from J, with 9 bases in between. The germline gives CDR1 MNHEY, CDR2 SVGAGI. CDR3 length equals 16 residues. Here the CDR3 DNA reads TGTGCCAGCAGTTACGGGACACCGTCTGGGGCCAACGTCCTGACTTTC. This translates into CASSYGTPSGANVLTF.

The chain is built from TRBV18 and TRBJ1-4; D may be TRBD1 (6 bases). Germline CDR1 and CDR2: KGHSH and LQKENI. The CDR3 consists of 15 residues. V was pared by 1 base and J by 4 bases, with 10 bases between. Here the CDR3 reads CASSPLRGINEKLFF. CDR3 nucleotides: TGTGCCAGCTCACCACTTAGGGGGATTAATGAAAAACTGTTTTTT.

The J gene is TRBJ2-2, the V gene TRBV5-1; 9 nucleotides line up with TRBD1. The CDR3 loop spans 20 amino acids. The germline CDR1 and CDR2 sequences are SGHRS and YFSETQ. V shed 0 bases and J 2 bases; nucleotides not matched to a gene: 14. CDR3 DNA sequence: TGCGCCAGCAGCTTGGGGTACAGGACAGGGGCAGGTGGAAACACCGGGGAGCTGTTTTTT. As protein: CASSLGYRTGAGGNTGELFF.

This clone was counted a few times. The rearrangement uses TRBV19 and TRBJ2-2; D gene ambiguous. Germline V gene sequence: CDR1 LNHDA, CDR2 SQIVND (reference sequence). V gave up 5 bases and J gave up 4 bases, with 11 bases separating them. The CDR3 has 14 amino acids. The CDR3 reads CASSSHDGTGELFF. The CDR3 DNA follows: TGTGCCAGTAGTTCTCACGATGGCACCGGGGAGCTGTTTTTT.